The present entry profiles one T cell receptor beta chain with its context. This may stem from a read error, because a much larger clone lies one nucleotide away. TCRdb recomputed calls from the 5' RACE reads with MiXCR, one row per CDR3 protein. In the table there are some 1,600,000 distinct CDR3 sequences, less than 35% of which are singletons. The CDR3 length is 16 residues. The germline gives CDR1 SGHRS, CDR2 YFSETQ. These data originate in a study of identical twins. Only healthy Caucasians were included as donors. The rearrangement links TRBV5-1 to TRBJ2-7; D not certain. Sequencing was done on a sample of cord blood. This receptor was obtained from a newborn girl in good health. CDR3 region: CASSLTSSGGSYEQSF. Here the CDR3 DNA reads TGCGCCAGCAGCCTAACTTCCTCCGGCGGCTCCTACGAGCAGTCCTTC.